These 10 T cell receptor beta chains originate from one sample sequenced in a study of T cell repertoires in cytomegalovirus infection. These receptors are not linked to any known antigen. Each CDR3 protein gets one entry after TCRdb re-called the reads with MiXCR. The sample lists approximately 280,000 distinct CDR3 sequences; roughly a fifth were seen once. The sample was cultured PBMCs, taken from culture after CMV antigen stimulation. Every receptor here comes from a human donor in good health (CMV status not recorded). Some clones in this sample may be carry-over from other donors' samples.

This clonotype has more than one count but fewer than ten. This chain connects TRBV19 to TRBJ2-2; D not certain. Germline V lookup: CDR1 LNHDA, CDR2 SQIVND (reference sequence). V dropped 5 bases and J dropped 7 bases, with 11 bases sitting between them. The CDR3 is made up of 13 amino acids. CDR3 nucleotide sequence: TGTGCCAGTAGTCCCCTTAGGATCGGGGAGCTGTTTTTT. Translating gives CASSPLRIGELFF.

The V call is TRBV20-1, the J call TRBJ2-7; 12 bases align to TRBD2. CDR1 is DFQATT, CDR2 SNEGSKA, per germline (reference sequence). Trimming cost V 2 bases and J 5 bases; bases outside gene matches: 13. The CDR3 totals 17 residues. The DNA of the CDR3 is TGCAGTGCTAGAAGGGCCCAGACTAGCGGGAGAATAAACGAGCAGTACTTC. This sequence encodes CSARRAQTSGRINEQYF.

This clonotype was detected ten times or more. The V and J genes are TRBV7-8 and TRBJ2-2; D not resolved. Germline V gene lookup returns CDR1 SGHVS and CDR2 FQNEAQ. V was pared by 4 bases and J by 3 bases, with 9 bases between. There are 14 residues in the CDR3. The CDR3 sequence is CASSYGRDTGELFF. The DNA of the CDR3 is TGTGCCAGCAGCTACGGCCGGGACACCGGGGAGCTGTTTTTT. Combining the CDR3 with reference TRBV7-8 and TRBJ2-2 gives the whole variable domain GAGVSQSPRYKVAKRGQDVALRCDPISGHVSLFWYQQALGQGPEFLTYFQNEAQLDKSGLPSDRFFAERPEGSVSTLKIQRTQQEDSAVYLCASSYGRDTGELFFGEGSRLTVL.

This clonotype was recorded many times. The chain recombines TRBV7-2 with TRBJ2-5; maybe TRBD2 (6 bases). CDR3 length equals 15 residues. V lost 5 bases, J lost 5 bases, and 18 bases lay in between. The germline gives CDR1 SGHTA, CDR2 FQGNSA. This chain's CDR3 is CASSVDGSPRETQYF. CDR3 DNA sequence: TGTGCCAGCAGCGTTGACGGGAGTCCCAGGGAGACCCAGTACTTC.

This clonotype was counted a few times. The rearrangement uses TRBV12-3 or TRBV12-4 and TRBJ1-1, with D possibly TRBD1 on 5 matching bases. This CDR3 has 14 amino acids. V lost 4 bases and J 1 base, leaving 10 bases between the germline ends. The chain's CDR3 is CASSYSQGNTEAFF. The CDR3, as DNA: TGTGCCAGCAGTTATTCGCAGGGGAACACTGAAGCTTTCTTT.

This clonotype was seen repeatedly, ten times or more. The DNA of the CDR3 is TGTGCCAGCACCTTAAGACTAGCGGGACTTACTAGCACAGATACGCAGTATTTT. Translated, it gives CASTLRLAGLTSTDTQYF. J is TRBJ2-3 and V is TRBV12-3 or TRBV12-4, with 11 nucleotides matching TRBD2. V lost 7 bases, J lost 0 bases, and 12 bases stayed unmatched. The CDR3 consists of 18 residues.

V usage is TRBV28 and J usage is TRBJ2-7, with D perhaps matching TRBD1 or TRBD2 (9 bases each). The V and J ends lost 6 bases and 4 bases respectively, with 22 bases between them. Germline loops: CDR1 MDHEN, CDR2 SYDVKM. The CDR3 loop spans 16 amino acids. CDR3: CASSALAGTGNYEQYF. The CDR3 DNA is TGTGCCAGCAGCGCCCTAGCGGGGACAGGGAATTACGAGCAGTACTTC.

The chain uses TRBV30 and TRBJ1-4; a weak D match, TRBD1 (6 bases). Trimming cost V 7 bases and J 4 bases, with 13 bases left between them. The CDR3 runs 13 residues. Germline V gene data show CDR1 as GTSNPN and CDR2 as SVGIG (reference sequence). The CDR3 spells CAFGQSLNEKLFF. In nucleotides, the CDR3 is TGTGCCTTTGGACAGTCTCTTAATGAAAAACTGTTTTTT.

The chain is built from TRBV7-6 and TRBJ2-3; D not certain. Trimming pared 3 bases from V and 6 bases from J, leaving 7 bases between. Germline V gives CDR1 SGHVS, CDR2 FNYEAQ. CDR3 length: 12 residues. In nucleotides, the CDR3 is TGTGCCAGCAGCTTTGCCCTGGATACGCAGTATTTT. This sequence encodes CASSFALDTQYF.

This chain links TRBV12-3 or TRBV12-4 with TRBJ2-1; no reliable D call. V was trimmed by 3 bases and J by 0 bases, leaving 9 bases between them. There are 15 residues in the CDR3. The CDR3, as DNA: TGTGCCAGCAGTTTCCGACAAAGCTCCTACAATGAGCAGTTCTTC. Amino acids: CASSFRQSSYNEQFF.